The 3 T cell receptor beta chains reported below all come from one sample, sequenced in a study of T cells in women clearing cervical HPV infection. Sequencing used immunoSEQ multiplex PCR; TCRdb keeps in-frame clones, though not all of them. The sample table sets out approximately 18,000 clones. Sequencing used blood buffy coat. These receptors came from a woman aged 18-70 years with a cervical HPV16 infection that either progressed to CIN3+ or cleared (not recorded which).

As concerns this clone: The CDR3 extends 3 residues past the end of the read, so its final part is completed from the germline J gene. The rearrangement links TRBV29-1 to TRBJ1-5; D might be TRBD1 (6 bases). Trimming cost V 4 bases and J 1 base, with 11 bases left between them. This CDR3 is 14 amino acids long. CDR1 SQVTM and CDR2 ANQGSEA come from the germline V gene. Incomplete CDR3 DNA: TGCAGCGTTGCAGGGGAAAGGAGCAATCAGCCC. Translating gives CSVAGERSNQP. In full, the CDR3 reads CSVAGERSNQPQHF.

Concerning this clone: The DNA ends 3 residues before the CDR3 does, and the rest of the CDR3 is filled in from the germline J gene. This chain uses TRBV20-1 with TRBJ1-1, with unresolved D. The CDR3 runs to 15 residues. V lost 2 bases and J lost 0, with 13 bases in between. The germline gives CDR1 DFQATT, CDR2 SNEGSKA (reference sequence). The CDR3 DNA, read in part, is TGCAGTGCTAGAAAAAGCACAGTATTGAACACTGAA. It is translated as CSARKSTVLNTE. The CDR3, in full, reads CSARKSTVLNTEAFF.

CDR3 amino acids: CASSLVAGGPETQYF. The sequenced CDR3 bases are TGTGCCAGCAGCTTAGTAGCGGGGGGGCCAGAGACC. The chain combines TRBV7-2 with TRBJ2-5, with TRBD2 matching 11 bases. The sequenced fragment ends 3 residues before the CDR3 boundary, so the rest is inferred from the germline J gene. Germline V gives CDR1 SGHTA, CDR2 FQGNSA. The ends lost 1 base at V and 4 bases at J; junction bases unmatched: 2. CDR3 length equals 15 residues.